The clone carrying this TCR beta chain was seen a single time. Its cognate antigen is unknown. This sample is part of a study of T cell responses to AZD1222 COVID-19 vaccine. Study-level points and caveats: White British ancestry dominated among donors, who included more females, and clonal diversity was possibly underestimated.

The repertoire was sequenced with immunoSEQ multiplex PCR; TCRdb's copy has only in-frame clones and lacks some. The sample gives about 140,000 clones, roughly nine tenths of which show up once; around 6.9% is in the top ten. CDR1 is SNHLY, CDR2 FYNNEI, per germline. Trimming removed 7 bases from V and 7 bases from J; junction bases left unmatched: 12. The CDR3 is 16 residues long. This rearrangement joins TRBV2 to TRBJ2-1; 11 nucleotides align to TRBD2. The clonotype originates from an adult who received the MenACWY meningococcal vaccine as a control. The source material was peripheral blood, sampled 28 days after the second dose of the MenACWY control vaccine. The CDR3 DNA reads as TGTGCCAGCAAAAAACCGGGCCTAGCGGGGGGAAATGAGCAGTTCTTC. Its protein is CASKKPGLAGGNEQFF.